The 27 T cell receptor beta chains given below trace back to one sample, sequenced in a study of control samples from healthy donors and cancer patients. Measured with immunoSEQ multiplex PCR; TCRdb has only the in-frame clones, and not every one. The sample lists 100,000 to 150,000 clones; around 90% were seen once. The material sequenced was blood. Receptors were obtained from a man between 18 and 29 years old in good health.

The chain couples TRBV14 to TRBJ1-1, with D unresolved. Trimming left V 2 bases short and J 5 bases short, with 12 bases between. Germline assignment: CDR1 SGHDN and CDR2 FVKESK. This CDR3 has 14 residues. CDR3 sequence reads: CASSQLQEDTEAFF. The CDR3 nucleotides are TGTGCCAGCAGCCAATTGCAGGAGGATACTGAAGCTTTCTTT.

The rearrangement links TRBV7-9 to TRBJ1-1; D is unclear. Trimming removed 3 bases from V and 4 bases from J, with 9 bases in between. The CDR3 loop spans 13 amino acids. Germline CDR1 is SEHNR and CDR2 is FQNEAQ (reference sequence). In DNA form, the CDR3 reads TGTGCCAGCAGCTTTGGGGTGGGCACTGAAGCTTTCTTT. Amino acids: CASSFGVGTEAFF.

This clone was seen just once. The chain couples TRBV27 to TRBJ2-2, with 7 bases that match TRBD1. The V segment lost 5 bases and the J segment 7 bases; nucleotides outside the gene matches: 10. The CDR3 loop spans 15 amino acids. Germline V gene lookup returns CDR1 MNHEY and CDR2 SMNVEV (reference sequence). For the CDR3, the DNA is TGTGCCAGCAGTACCCAGGGGGAAGGGGACGGGGAGCTGTTTTTT. Encoded protein: CASSTQGEGDGELFF.

The chain employs TRBV4-1 and TRBJ2-3; 9 bases agree with TRBD1. The CDR3 is made up of 16 amino acids. The germline gives CDR1 MGHRA, CDR2 YSYEKL. The V and J ends lost 8 bases and 3 bases, in that order; junction bases with no gene match: 12. CDR3 region: CASVRTPGQGTDTQYF. The CDR3 DNA sequence: TGCGCCAGCGTTCGGACGCCGGGACAGGGAACAGATACGCAGTATTTT.

The CDR3 bases are TGTGCCAGCAGCCCCGGGACAGGGGATTACGAGCAGTACGTC. It yields the protein CASSPGTGDYEQYV. This chain joins TRBV7-9 and TRBJ2-7; 10 nucleotides agree with TRBD1. The ends lost 5 bases at V and 4 bases at J; junction bases unmatched: 5. This CDR3 is built from 14 residues. Germline CDR1 SEHNR, CDR2 FQNEAQ (reference sequence).

This clone has a single count. V and J are TRBV6-5 and TRBJ2-7; D not resolved. Trimming shortened V by 3 bases and J by 1 base, and 10 bases separated the two germline ends. The CDR3 is made up of 14 amino acids. Germline lookup yields CDR1 MNHEY and CDR2 SVGAGI. CDR3 amino acids: CASSYVPRSYEQYF. The CDR3 DNA sequence: TGTGCCAGCAGTTATGTCCCCAGGTCCTACGAGCAGTACTTC.

The table lists this clone with a count of one. The rearrangement joins TRBV28 to TRBJ1-4; no clear D. V was shortened by 3 bases and J by 1 base, with 6 bases between the two germline ends. Germline loops: CDR1 MDHEN, CDR2 SYDVKM. The CDR3 totals 14 residues. The CDR3 region has the DNA TGTGCCAGCAGTTTTTTACAAACTAATGAAAAACTGTTTTTT. Its protein product is CASSFLQTNEKLFF.

The chain recombines TRBV9 with TRBJ2-1, with 11 bases aligning to TRBD2. Germline CDR1 SGDLS, CDR2 YYNGEE. The CDR3 has 14 amino acids. J gave up 8 bases and V 2 bases, and 3 bases lay outside the gene matches. The CDR3 protein is CASSVSGRAHEQFF. The CDR3 nucleotides are TGTGCCAGCAGCGTTAGCGGGAGGGCCCATGAGCAGTTCTTC.

V is TRBV7-3 and J is TRBJ2-1, with D perhaps matching TRBD2 (6 bases). Looked up from germline, CDR1 is SGHTA and CDR2 is FQGTGA. The CDR3 spans 14 residues. V lost 3 bases and J 7 bases, leaving 13 bases between the germline ends. CDR3 in amino acids: CASSFGGTQNEQFF. In DNA, the CDR3 is TGTGCCAGCAGCTTTGGGGGGACCCAGAATGAGCAGTTCTTC. Full variable domain (missing parts from reference TRBV7-3 and TRBJ2-1): GAGVSQTPSNKVTEKGKYVELRCDPISGHTALYWYRQSLGQGPEFLIYFQGTGAADDSGLPNDRFFAVRPEGSVSTLKIQRTERGDSAVYLCASSFGGTQNEQFFGPGTRLTVL.

Turning to this clone: Other DNA sequences in this sample translate to the same CDR3. V gene TRBV13 combines with J gene TRBJ1-2; TRBD1 matches at 8 bases. Germline CDR1 is PRHDT and CDR2 is FYEKMQ (reference sequence). Losses at the gene ends were 3 bases for V and 2 bases for J; bases not matched to a gene: 2. This CDR3 region has 14 residues. In nucleotides, the CDR3 is TGTGCCAGCAGCTTCAGGGGGCAGAACTATGGCTACACCTTC. This encodes CASSFRGQNYGYTF.

This clone was picked up one time. The V gene is TRBV11-2, the J gene TRBJ2-1, with a tentative D call TRBD1 (5 bases). V lost 3 bases and J 2 bases, leaving 11 bases between the germline ends. From germline, CDR1 is SGHAT and CDR2 FQNNGV. This CDR3 comprises 15 residues. The CDR3 spells CASSLGQSPYNEQFF. The CDR3 coding sequence is TGTGCCAGCAGCTTGGGGCAGTCCCCCTACAATGAGCAGTTCTTC.

The gene calls are TRBV4-1 and TRBJ2-7, with no clear D. Germline assignment: CDR1 MGHRA and CDR2 YSYEKL. Between the trimmed V and J ends, which lost 0 bases and 7 bases, there was a span of 13 bases. The CDR3 loop spans 14 amino acids. This CDR3 is CASSQDGQLREQYF. DNA of the CDR3: TGCGCCAGCAGCCAAGATGGGCAACTAAGAGAGCAGTACTTC.

The rearrangement joins TRBV5-1 to TRBJ2-5; 8 nucleotides match TRBD2. V lost 0 bases to trimming and J lost 2 bases; unmatched junction nucleotides: 3. CDR3 length equals 15 residues. Germline-derived CDR1 and CDR2 are SGHRS and YFSETQ. The CDR3 DNA follows: TGCGCCAGCAGCTTGGGAGCGGGGGAGCAAGAGACCCAGTACTTC. Translated: CASSLGAGEQETQYF.

The chain has TRBV28 and TRBJ1-4; possibly TRBD1 for D (6 bases). Germline V gives CDR1 MDHEN, CDR2 SYDVKM. V was cut by 3 bases and J by 7 bases, with 12 bases left in between. CDR3 length: 14 amino acids. Here the CDR3 DNA reads TGTGCCAGCAGTTTTTGGGGGGCCGGTGAAAAACTGTTTTTT. Translation gives CASSFWGAGEKLFF.

The V gene is TRBV4-1, the J gene TRBJ1-2, with 7 positions matching TRBD1. The CDR3 is made up of 15 amino acids. V was clipped by 1 base and J by 0 bases; unmatched bases: 2. Germline V gene lookup returns CDR1 MGHRA and CDR2 YSYEKL. DNA for the CDR3: TGCGCCAGCAGCCAAGTGGGACAGTCTAACTATGGCTACACCTTC. The encoded protein is CASSQVGQSNYGYTF.

The chain recombines TRBV6-1 with TRBJ1-1; D is unresolved. Looked up from germline, CDR1 is MNHNS and CDR2 is SASEGT. This CDR3 is 12 amino acids long. V was pared by 1 base and J by 4 bases, with 4 bases between. The CDR3 region is CASSEGITEAFF. In nucleotides, the CDR3 is TGTGCCAGCAGTGAAGGTATCACTGAAGCTTTCTTT.

The chain recombines TRBV5-4 with TRBJ2-3; D gene uncertain. The CDR3 consists of 14 residues. V lost 0 bases and J lost 5, with 10 bases in between. CDR1 and CDR2 from the germline V gene are SGHNT and YYREEE (reference sequence). The CDR3 loop reads CASSLDPGLDTQYF. CDR3 DNA: TGTGCCAGCAGCTTGGATCCGGGTTTAGATACGCAGTATTTT.

V usage is TRBV28 and J usage is TRBJ1-2; 8 bases agree with TRBD1. Trimming removed 6 bases from V and 3 bases from J; junction bases left unmatched: 6. The CDR3 is 14 residues long. Germline CDR1 is MDHEN and CDR2 is SYDVKM. The CDR3 DNA follows: TGTGCCAGCAGGTCACCAGGGGGCCACTATGGCTACACCTTC. Encoded protein: CASRSPGGHYGYTF.

The V call is TRBV5-1, the J call TRBJ1-6; a weak D match, TRBD1 (5 bases). The CDR3 has 17 amino acids. Deletions cut 4 bases from V and 5 bases from J, with 19 bases between. Germline V gives CDR1 SGHRS, CDR2 YFSETQ. The CDR3 reads CASSLGPQAADNSPLHF. The CDR3, as DNA: TGCGCCAGCAGCCTGGGACCTCAGGCGGCGGATAATTCACCCCTCCACTTT.

The chain employs TRBV7-6 and TRBJ2-5, with D perhaps TRBD1 (6 bases). There are 15 residues in the CDR3. Germline lookup yields CDR1 SGHVS and CDR2 FNYEAQ. The V gene lost 5 bases and the J gene lost 4 bases, with 17 bases spanning the gap. The CDR3 protein is CASSNSGLGGETQYF. Here the CDR3 DNA reads TGTGCCAGCAGCAACAGCGGCCTAGGGGGAGAGACCCAGTACTTC.

The count of this clone is one. V is TRBV5-8 and J is TRBJ2-7, with TRBD1 as a possible D gene (5 bases). The CDR3 spans 17 residues. V was cut by 4 bases and J by 3 bases, with 23 bases left in between. Germline loops: CDR1 SGHTS, CDR2 YDEGEE. CDR3: CASSAHRPGSLVYEQYF. For the CDR3, the DNA is TGTGCCAGCAGCGCACACCGTCCAGGGTCTCTGGTCTACGAGCAGTACTTC.

The rearrangement links TRBV27 to TRBJ1-2; D is uncertain. Trimming took off 5 bases at V and 4 bases at J, with 11 bases between the two ends. CDR1 and CDR2 from the germline V gene are MNHEY and SMNVEV (reference sequence). The CDR3 is made up of 13 amino acids. The chain's CDR3 is CASSPTALYGYTF. In nucleotides, the CDR3 is TGTGCCAGCAGTCCGACGGCACTCTATGGCTACACCTTC.

This clone was seen only a few times. The gene calls are TRBV23-1 and TRBJ1-2; D gene unclear. TRBV23-1 is an open reading frame whose function is uncertain. Trimming cost V 3 bases and J 7 bases, with 15 bases left between them. CDR3 size: 14 residues. For the CDR3, the DNA is TGCGCCAGCAGTCACCCCGGTTTTGACGCTGGCTACACCTTC. It is translated as CASSHPGFDAGYTF.

J is TRBJ2-2 and V is TRBV15; 12 nucleotides match TRBD1. The V gene's germline CDR1 is LNHNV and CDR2 YYDKDF (reference sequence). The CDR3 is 16 amino acids. V lost 4 bases to trimming and J lost 7 bases; unmatched junction nucleotides: 7. CDR3 bases: TGTGCCACCAGCACCCTGGGACAGGGGGCTGACGGGGAGCTGTTTTTT. Translated, it gives CATSTLGQGADGELFF.

Concerning this clone: Within the sample, other DNA sequences also encode this same CDR3. V usage is TRBV7-9 and J usage is TRBJ2-7; D is uncertain. Trimming stripped 1 base from V and 2 bases from J, with 3 bases between. The CDR3 extends over 12 amino acids. The germline gives CDR1 SEHNR, CDR2 FQNEAQ (reference sequence). In DNA form, the CDR3 reads TGTGCCAGCAGCTTAGATCCCTACGAGCAGTACTTC. Translating it yields CASSLDPYEQYF.

This chain joins TRBV5-1 and TRBJ2-1; D tentatively reads TRBD1 or TRBD2 (5 bases each). V was shortened by 3 bases and J by 5 bases, with 9 bases between the two germline ends. The CDR3 is made up of 13 amino acids. Germline CDR1 reads SGHRS; CDR2 reads YFSETQ. The CDR3 here is CASSWDPDNEQFF. DNA of the CDR3: TGCGCCAGCAGCTGGGACCCCGACAATGAGCAGTTCTTC.

The V and J genes are TRBV9 and TRBJ2-2; D is unresolved. The V end was cut by 3 bases, the J end by 1 base, with 10 bases between. The germline V gene encodes CDR1 SGDLS and CDR2 YYNGEE. The CDR3 has 15 residues. CDR3 DNA: TGTGCCAGCAGCGCTACGCACAAGAACACCGGGGAGCTGTTTTTT. Translation gives CASSATHKNTGELFF.